The clone carrying this TCR beta chain was recorded at least ten times. Its antigen is not known. These data come from a study of identical twins. The V end was cut by 3 bases, the J end by 1 base, with 9 bases between. This CDR3 is built from 14 residues. TCRdb re-analysed the 5' RACE reads in MiXCR, keeping a single row per CDR3 protein. This sample has 500,000 to 600,000 distinct CDR3 sequences, with about 20% found just once. Study conclusions and caveats: Monozygotic twins shared more out-of-frame TCR alpha than recombination models predicted. A lower insertion count was a feature of abundant cord blood beta clonotypes, with no such feature in memory repertoires. Among beta out-of-frame sequences, excess sharing between twins appeared weaker.

These records were also assigned to another study, of T cells expressing NK-cell markers. That work states: In a handful of donors, dominant NKG2C+ clonotypes were roughly 1.0-7.5% of CD8+ T cells.

The sequencing sample was made of CD4+ T cells sorted from blood. The receptor's source is a woman aged 18-29 years in good health. V is TRBV12-3 or TRBV12-4 and J is TRBJ2-5, with D tentatively TRBD1 (5 bases). The DNA for the CDR3 is TGTGCCAGCAGTTTGGGGCTTACCCAAGAGACCCAGTACTTC. As protein: CASSLGLTQETQYF.